Below, 32 T cell receptor beta chains from the same sample are listed, as sequenced in a study of blood T cell repertoires in COVID-19. Sequencing used immunoSEQ multiplex PCR; TCRdb keeps in-frame clones, though not all of them. The table has tens of thousands of clones, almost 85% seen once. Sequenced sample: peripheral blood. Every receptor here comes from a man aged 60 to 69 with acute or convalescent COVID-19.

This clone appeared once. The V call is TRBV27, the J call TRBJ2-7; 9 positions agree with TRBD1. The CDR3 runs 16 residues. V lost 5 bases and J lost 3; bases outside the gene matches: 11. The germline V gene encodes CDR1 MNHEY and CDR2 SMNVEV (reference sequence). CDR3 in DNA: TGTGCCAGCAGTCTAAAGCCGGGACAGGGCTTCTACGAGCAGTACTTC. It specifies CASSLKPGQGFYEQYF.

The chain recombines TRBV28 with TRBJ1-3; maybe TRBD1 (6 bases). The CDR3 contains 16 residues. The V end was cut by 4 bases, the J end by 0 bases, with 13 bases between. Germline CDR1 and CDR2: MDHEN and SYDVKM. The CDR3 here is CASSWGLGSSGNTIYF. The CDR3 nucleotides are TGTGCCAGCAGTTGGGGGCTCGGTAGCTCTGGAAACACCATATATTTT. The full variable domain, rest sourced from reference TRBV28 and TRBJ1-3, is DVKVTQSSRYLVKRTGEKVFLECVQDMDHENMFWYRQDPGLGLRLIYFSYDVKMKEKGDIPEGYSVSREKKERFSLILESASTNQTSMYLCASSWGLGSSGNTIYFGEGSWLTVV.

This clone was recorded only once. The rearrangement uses TRBV7-2 and TRBJ1-5, with 7 bases lining up with TRBD1. Germline V gene sequence: CDR1 SGHTA, CDR2 FQGNSA. This CDR3 contains 14 residues. J was trimmed by 0 bases and V by 7 bases; bases with no gene match: 3. CDR3 amino acids: CASTQGLSNQPQHF. The DNA of the CDR3 is TGTGCCAGCACACAGGGGCTTAGCAATCAGCCCCAGCATTTT.

The chain uses TRBV27 and TRBJ2-7; 10 positions agree with TRBD1. V was pared by 7 bases and J by 7 bases, with 19 bases of the junction left unmatched. Looked up from germline, CDR1 is MNHEY and CDR2 is SMNVEV (reference sequence). The CDR3 is 17 residues long. The CDR3: CASTPSVGDRGMREQYF. CDR3 coding DNA: TGTGCCAGCACCCCCAGTGTGGGGGACAGGGGCATGAGGGAGCAGTACTTC.

The chain has TRBV9 and TRBJ1-1, with D possibly being TRBD1 (5 bases). Germline values: CDR1 SGDLS, CDR2 YYNGEE. The CDR3 sequence is 13 residues long. Trimming took off 4 bases at V and 1 base at J, with 8 bases between the two ends. CDR3 protein: CASSQGTNTEAFF. In DNA, the CDR3 is TGTGCCAGCAGCCAGGGCACGAACACTGAAGCTTTCTTT.

As concerns this clone: A read error may produce the germline difference seen at one junction end. The chain uses TRBV5-6 and TRBJ2-7; 9 nucleotides align to TRBD1. The CDR3 contains 18 residues. Germline V CDR1 and CDR2: SGHDT, YYEEEE. The CDR3 DNA reads as TGTGCCAGCAGCTTGGGGGGGACAGGGCAATGGTCTTCCTCCGAGCAGTACTTC. Translation: CASSLGGTGQWSSSEQYF.

This clone turned up a few times. This chain joins TRBV30 and TRBJ1-1; D might be TRBD1 (6 bases). V gave up 1 base and J gave up 4 bases, with 10 bases separating them. This CDR3 is 13 amino acids long. Germline loops: CDR1 GTSNPN, CDR2 SVGIG (reference sequence). CDR3 coding DNA: TGTGCCTGGAGTGCGCAGGGGAGCACTGAAGCTTTCTTT. This gives the protein CAWSAQGSTEAFF. The full variable domain, with the rest looked up from reference TRBV30 and TRBJ1-1, is SQTIHQWPATLVQPVGSPLSLECTVEGTSNPNLYWYRQAAGRGLQLLFYSVGIGQISSEVPQNLSASRPQDRQFILSSKKLLLSDSGFYLCAWSAQGSTEAFFGQGTRLTVV.

This clone has only one observation. The chain couples TRBV7-3 to TRBJ2-2; the match to TRBD2 covers 8 bases. Trimming cost V 2 bases and J 4 bases; bases outside gene matches: 6. The length of the CDR3 is 16 residues. In germline, CDR1 is SGHTA, CDR2 FQGTGA. The CDR3 loop reads CASSLGTSLGTGELFF. Here the CDR3 DNA reads TGTGCCAGCAGCTTAGGGACTAGTCTCGGCACCGGGGAGCTGTTTTTT. Using reference TRBV7-3 and TRBJ2-2 for the parts outside the CDR3, the full variable domain is GAGVSQTPSNKVTEKGKYVELRCDPISGHTALYWYRQSLGQGPEFLIYFQGTGAADDSGLPNDRFFAVRPEGSVSTLKIQRTERGDSAVYLCASSLGTSLGTGELFFGEGSRLTVL.

The V and J genes are TRBV27 and TRBJ1-3, with D tentatively TRBD1 (6 bases). Germline CDR1 is MNHEY and CDR2 is SMNVEV (reference sequence). V was pared by 5 bases and J by 4 bases, with 18 bases between. CDR3 size: 16 residues. The CDR3 spells CASSPAQGRQGNTIYF. DNA for the CDR3: TGTGCCAGCAGTCCAGCACAGGGACGTCAGGGAAACACCATATATTTT.

The rearrangement links TRBV7-2 to TRBJ1-5; D remains ambiguous. The CDR3 is made up of 17 amino acids. V was clipped by 1 base and J by 0 bases, with 13 bases between them. Looked up from germline, CDR1 is SGHTA and CDR2 is FQGNSA. The CDR3 sequence is CASSLVSPHNSNQPQHF. CDR3 nucleotide sequence: TGTGCCAGCAGCTTAGTGTCGCCACATAATAGCAATCAGCCCCAGCATTTT. The full variable domain, in which reference TRBV7-2 and TRBJ1-5 provide the parts outside the CDR3, is GAGVSQSPSNKVTEKGKDVELRCDPISGHTALYWYRQSLGQGLEFLIYFQGNSAPDKSGLPSDRFSAERTGGSVSTLTIQRTQQEDSAVYLCASSLVSPHNSNQPQHFGDGTRLSIL.

This clone appeared a few times. The rearrangement links TRBV4-1 to TRBJ2-1; perhaps TRBD1 as D (5 bases). Germline CDR1 MGHRA, CDR2 YSYEKL. V shed 3 bases and J shed 4 bases, with 7 bases lying between them. This CDR3 comprises 13 residues. In nucleotides, the CDR3 is TGCGCCAGCAGCCAGTACAGGTACAATGAGCAGTTCTTC. Translated, it gives CASSQYRYNEQFF.

This clone was recorded once. The chain couples TRBV14 to TRBJ2-3; unclear D gene. This CDR3 is 16 amino acids long. The V end lost 2 bases, the J end lost 4 bases, and 16 bases lay between the germline ends. Germline V CDR1 and CDR2: SGHDN, FVKESK. Here the CDR3 reads CASSQSSYLSADTQYF. CDR3 bases: TGTGCCAGCAGCCAAAGTTCCTACTTGAGTGCAGATACGCAGTATTTT.

J is TRBJ2-7 and V is TRBV19; D possibly corresponds to TRBD2 (7 bases). Per germline, CDR1 LNHDA and CDR2 SQIVND (reference sequence). Trimming stripped 5 bases from V and 6 bases from J, with 17 bases between. The CDR3 is 14 amino acids. The DNA of the CDR3 is TGTGCCAGTAGTCTGGGAGGGGGGACCGTCGAGCAGTACTTC. As protein: CASSLGGGTVEQYF.

The chain combines TRBV29-1 with TRBJ2-7; perhaps TRBD2 as D (6 bases). CDR1 and CDR2 (germline): SQVTM, ANQGSEA. This CDR3 has 14 residues. Trimming took 1 base from V and 2 from J, leaving 12 bases between them. This chain's CDR3 is CSVEGWGRPYEQYF. CDR3 nucleotide sequence: TGCAGCGTTGAAGGGTGGGGGAGGCCCTACGAGCAGTACTTC.

This clone was seen a few times. V and J are TRBV28 and TRBJ1-2; D unclear. Trimming stripped 4 bases from V and 0 bases from J, with 9 bases between. There are 14 residues in the CDR3. Germline CDR1 MDHEN, CDR2 SYDVKM. CDR3 sequence: CASSSQTTNYGYTF. The CDR3 DNA follows: TGTGCCAGCAGTTCACAGACTACTAACTATGGCTACACCTTC.

The V call is TRBV5-1, the J call TRBJ1-4; D unclear. The V gene's germline CDR1 is SGHRS and CDR2 YFSETQ. Trimming pared 6 bases from V and 3 bases from J, leaving 18 bases between. The CDR3 totals 16 residues. The CDR3 protein is CASKFTEGLANEKLFF. Here the CDR3 DNA reads TGCGCCAGCAAATTTACCGAGGGTCTGGCTAATGAAAAACTGTTTTTT.

CDR3 sequence: CASSLGQRGEQYF. The CDR3 DNA reads TGTGCCAGCAGTTTGGGACAACGTGGCGAGCAGTACTTC. This chain uses TRBV12-3 or TRBV12-4 with TRBJ2-7, with TRBD1 as a possible D gene (6 bases). Deletions cut 3 bases from V and 6 bases from J, with 12 bases between. The CDR3 sequence is 13 residues long.

This sequence joins TRBV5-6 and TRBJ1-4; 9 bases are shared with TRBD1. The germline V gene encodes CDR1 SGHDT and CDR2 YYEEEE. Germline trimming cut 2 bases from V and 7 bases from J; bases unmatched to any gene: 6. The CDR3 totals 15 residues. The CDR3 here is CASSLQGQGFEKLFF. The CDR3 coding sequence is TGTGCCAGCAGCTTACAGGGACAGGGCTTTGAAAAACTGTTTTTT.

This chain uses TRBV5-1 with TRBJ1-1; 9 positions agree with TRBD1. V was clipped by 2 bases and J by 0 bases; unmatched bases: 8. In germline, CDR1 is SGHRS, CDR2 YFSETQ. The CDR3 sequence is 17 residues long. The CDR3 region has the DNA TGCGCCAGCAGCTTAACGACCGGGACAGGGTTGAACACTGAAGCTTTCTTT. The encoded protein is CASSLTTGTGLNTEAFF.

This chain joins TRBV4-1 and TRBJ2-1; maybe TRBD2 (6 bases). CDR3 length: 11 residues. In germline, CDR1 is MGHRA, CDR2 YSYEKL. The V end was cut by 1 base, the J end by 15 bases, with 10 bases between. CDR3 in amino acids: CASSQGGTLFF. In nucleotides, the CDR3 is TGCGCCAGCAGCCAAGGCGGGACTCTGTTCTTC.

This clone has more than one count but fewer than ten. The rearrangement uses TRBV29-1 and TRBJ2-5, with no clear D. The germline CDR1 and CDR2 sequences are SQVTM and ANQGSEA. Trimming took off 5 bases at V and 5 bases at J, with 12 bases between the two ends. This CDR3 spans 12 amino acids. CDR3 sequence (DNA): TGCAGCGTTCGGAGCTCTCGGGAGACCCAGTACTTC. It encodes CSVRSSRETQYF.

This rearrangement joins TRBV29-1 to TRBJ2-7; the D is unclear. The germline CDR1 and CDR2 sequences are SQVTM and ANQGSEA. The CDR3 contains 12 residues. CDR3 bases: TGCAGTATTAGACAAGGTCCCTACGAGCAGTACTTC. It yields the protein CSIRQGPYEQYF.

V and J are TRBV27 and TRBJ2-7, with D perhaps given as TRBD1 or TRBD2 (6 bases each). Germline V gives CDR1 MNHEY, CDR2 SMNVEV (reference sequence). This CDR3 contains 12 residues. Deletions cut 6 bases from V and 6 bases from J, with 12 bases between. The chain's CDR3 is CASRLQGGEQYF. The DNA for the CDR3 is TGTGCCAGCAGATTACAGGGAGGCGAGCAGTACTTC.

The V call is TRBV28, the J call TRBJ1-1; TRBD1 matches 11 bases. The germline V gene encodes CDR1 MDHEN and CDR2 SYDVKM. The CDR3 has 16 amino acids. V gave up 2 bases and J gave up 1 base; unmatched junction bases: 3. CDR3 DNA: TGTGCCAGCAGTTTAAGGACAGGGGGCGGGAACACTGAAGCTTTCTTT. Translation gives CASSLRTGGGNTEAFF. Based on the CDR3 plus reference TRBV28 and TRBJ1-1, the full variable domain is DVKVTQSSRYLVKRTGEKVFLECVQDMDHENMFWYRQDPGLGLRLIYFSYDVKMKEKGDIPEGYSVSREKKERFSLILESASTNQTSMYLCASSLRTGGGNTEAFFGQGTRLTVV.

This clone was counted a single time. The chain uses TRBV10-2 and TRBJ2-7; TRBD2 might be the D (7 bases). V was cut by 6 bases and J by 4 bases, with 19 bases left in between. CDR3 length: 15 residues. Germline V CDR1 and CDR2: WSHSY, SAAADI. The CDR3 coding sequence is TGCGCCAGCAGCGCGGCGCGGGGGCTCCTTTACGAGCAGTACTTC. As protein: CASSAARGLLYEQYF.

V and J are TRBV29-1 and TRBJ2-1, with TRBD1 matching over 8 bases. The germline V gene has CDR1 SQVTM and CDR2 ANQGSEA. The CDR3 runs to 13 residues. The J segment lost 2 bases and the V segment lost 4 bases, leaving 1 base of the junction unmatched. The CDR3 sequence is CSVGTGPYNEQFF. In nucleotides, the CDR3 is TGCAGCGTTGGGACAGGGCCCTACAATGAGCAGTTCTTC.

J is TRBJ2-2 and V is TRBV4-1; 8 bases fit TRBD1. Per the germline V gene, CDR1 is MGHRA and CDR2 is YSYEKL. With 6 bases clipped from V and 1 base from J, the junction kept 4 bases outside the gene matches. The CDR3 sequence is 15 residues long. As DNA, the CDR3 is TGCGCCAGCAGGATACAGGGGGGGAACACCGGGGAGCTGTTTTTT. Protein product: CASRIQGGNTGELFF.

The chain employs TRBV7-2 and TRBJ1-3, with D hard to call. The length of the CDR3 is 14 residues. Trimming pared 1 base from V and 0 bases from J, leaving 4 bases between. CDR1 and CDR2 (germline): SGHTA, FQGNSA. CDR3 DNA sequence: TGTGCCAGCAGCTTAGTGAGCTCTGGAAACACCATATATTTT. Amino acid sequence: CASSLVSSGNTIYF.

The V and J genes are TRBV14 and TRBJ2-2; 10 nucleotides match TRBD2. The CDR3 is made up of 14 amino acids. V shed 4 bases, J shed 4 bases, and the junction held 0 bases outside the gene matches. Looked up from germline, CDR1 is SGHDN and CDR2 is FVKESK. CDR3 region: CASSRLAGTGELFF. The DNA for the CDR3 is TGTGCCAGCAGCCGACTAGCGGGCACCGGGGAGCTGTTTTTT.

CDR3 in DNA: TGTGCCTGGAGACAGGTTTTGCAGGCTTTCTTT. Translated, it gives CAWRQVLQAFF. This chain uses TRBV30 with TRBJ1-1; possible D gene TRBD1, 5 bases. The V end lost 3 bases, the J end lost 11 bases, and 13 bases lay between the germline ends. Germline CDR1 and CDR2: GTSNPN and SVGIG (reference sequence). The CDR3 has 11 residues.

This clone is a singleton in its sample. The rearrangement joins TRBV19 to TRBJ2-2; no definite D call. The CDR3 contains 13 residues. Trimming removed 3 bases from V and 1 base from J, with 3 bases in between. From germline, CDR1 is LNHDA and CDR2 SQIVND (reference sequence). CDR3 in DNA: TGTGCCAGTAGTATCCTGAACACCGGGGAGCTGTTTTTT. Encoded protein: CASSILNTGELFF. Full variable domain (outside the CDR3, taken from reference TRBV19 and TRBJ2-2): DGGITQSPKYLFRKEGQNVTLSCEQNLNHDAMYWYRQDPGQGLRLIYYSQIVNDFQKGDIAEGYSVSREKKESFPLTVTSAQKNPTAFYLCASSILNTGELFFGEGSRLTVL.

The chain has TRBV30 and TRBJ1-5; D is undetermined. The CDR3 loop spans 13 amino acids. Trimming shortened V by 3 bases and J by 0 bases, and 6 bases separated the two germline ends. Germline lookup yields CDR1 GTSNPN and CDR2 SVGIG (reference sequence). The CDR3: CAWSENSNQPQHF. CDR3 DNA: TGTGCCTGGAGCGAGAATAGCAATCAGCCCCAGCATTTT.